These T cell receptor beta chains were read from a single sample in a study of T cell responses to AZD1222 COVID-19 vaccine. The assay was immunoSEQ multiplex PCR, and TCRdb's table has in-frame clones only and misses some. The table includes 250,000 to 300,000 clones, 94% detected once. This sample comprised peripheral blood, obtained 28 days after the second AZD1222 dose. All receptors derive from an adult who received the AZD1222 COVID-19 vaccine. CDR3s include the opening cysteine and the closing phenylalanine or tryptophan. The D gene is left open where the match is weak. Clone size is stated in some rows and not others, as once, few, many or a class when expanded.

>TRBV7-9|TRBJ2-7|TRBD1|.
TGTGCCAGCCAAGGGGGGACAGGGCGGTACGAGCAGTACTTC
CASQGGTGRYEQYF
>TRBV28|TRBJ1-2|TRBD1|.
TGTGCCAGCAGTGGCGACAGGGGGAACTATGGCTACACCTTC
CASSGDRGNYGYTF
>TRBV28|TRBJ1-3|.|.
TGTGCCAGCAGTTTTAGTTTCGGCGGGAGCTCTGGAAACACCATATATTTT
CASSFSFGGSSGNTIYF
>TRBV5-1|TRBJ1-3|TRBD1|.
TGCGCCAGCAGCCTTGGACAGGTTAGCTCTGGAAACACCATATATTTT
CASSLGQVSSGNTIYF
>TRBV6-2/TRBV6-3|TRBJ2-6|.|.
TGTGCCAGCAGTTATTCCGGGGCCAACGTCCTGACTTTC
CASSYSGANVLTF
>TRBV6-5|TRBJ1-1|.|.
TGTGCCAGCTCACAGGGAACTGAAGCTTTCTTT
CASSQGTEAFF
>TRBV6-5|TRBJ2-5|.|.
TGTGCCAGCAGTTACTCGAGGGGCGGGACCCGTGAGACCCAGTACTTC
CASSYSRGGTRETQYF
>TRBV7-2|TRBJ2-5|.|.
TGTGCCAGCAGCGATTATGAGACCCAGTACTTC
CASSDYETQYF
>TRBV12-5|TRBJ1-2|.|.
TGTGCTAGTGGCGCCGGGCAGTGGAATGGCTACACCTTC
CASGAGQWNGYTF
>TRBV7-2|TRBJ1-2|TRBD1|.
TGTGCCAGCAGCCCCCGTTGGGACAGGGGGAACTATGGCTACACCTTC
CASSPRWDRGNYGYTF
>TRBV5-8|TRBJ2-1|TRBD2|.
TGTGCCAGCAGCTGGGGACTATACAACAATGAGCAGTTCTTC
CASSWGLYNNEQFF
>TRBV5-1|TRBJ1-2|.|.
TGCGCCAGCAGCTTGGAATCACACTATGGCTACACCTTC
CASSLESHYGYTF
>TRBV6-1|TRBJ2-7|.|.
TGTGCCAGCAGTGTGGGGGGGAGGGGGCATTCCTACGAGCAGTACTTC
CASSVGGRGHSYEQYF
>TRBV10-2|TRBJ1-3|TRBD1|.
TGCGCCAGCAGTGACTACAGGGGGGACACCATATATTTT
CASSDYRGDTIYF
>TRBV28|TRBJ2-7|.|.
TGTGCCAGCAGTGAGAGGAACTACGAGCAGTACTTC
CASSERNYEQYF
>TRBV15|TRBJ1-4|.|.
TGTGCCACCAGCACCCGCCCCGGGGGGAAGAATGAAAAACTGTTTTTT
CATSTRPGGKNEKLFF
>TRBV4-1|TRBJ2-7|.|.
TGCGCCAGCAGCCAAGATGTCAGAGCCTACGAGCAGTACTTC
CASSQDVRAYEQYF
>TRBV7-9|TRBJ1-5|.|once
TGTGCCAGCAGTCGAGATAGCAATCAGCCCCAGCATTTT
CASSRDSNQPQHF
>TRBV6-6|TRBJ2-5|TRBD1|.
TGTGCCAGCAGTCACGCAATCCTACAGGGGAAGCGAGAGACCCAGTACTTC
CASSHAILQGKRETQYF
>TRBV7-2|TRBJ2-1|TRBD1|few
TGTGCCAGCAGCCCCACCGGGACAGCCCAATTAAATGAGCAGTTCTTC
CASSPTGTAQLNEQFF
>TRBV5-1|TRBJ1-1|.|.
TGCGCCAGCAGTGAGTCAGGGGTCACTGAAGCTTTCTTT
CASSESGVTEAFF
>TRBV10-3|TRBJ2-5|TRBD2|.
TGTGCCATCGCTAGCGGGGCGTACCAAGAGACCCAGTACTTC
CAIASGAYQETQYF
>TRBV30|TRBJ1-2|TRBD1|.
TGTGCCTGGAGAGGACAGGGGCCTGGCTACACCTTC
CAWRGQGPGYTF
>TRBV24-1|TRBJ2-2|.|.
TGTGCCACCAGGGGCAGGGTGAACACCGGGGAGCTGTTTTTT
CATRGRVNTGELFF
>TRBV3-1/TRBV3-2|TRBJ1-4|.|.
TGTGCCAGCAGCCCCAGAAGGGCAACTAATGAAAAACTGTTTTTT
CASSPRRATNEKLFF
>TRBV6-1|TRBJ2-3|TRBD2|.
TGTGCCAGCAGTGAAGCTAACGGCGGGGGGCGCACAGATACGCAGTATTTT
CASSEANGGGRTDTQYF
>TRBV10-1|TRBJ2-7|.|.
TGCGCCAGTAATTATTTCGAGCAGTACTTC
CASNYFEQYF
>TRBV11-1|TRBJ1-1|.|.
TGTGCCAGCAGCGGTCTGAAGGTGGGGGAGAACACTGAAGCTTTCTTT
CASSGLKVGENTEAFF
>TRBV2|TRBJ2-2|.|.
TGTGCCAGCAGGAGTGGGCAGAACACCGGGGAGCTGTTTTTT
CASRSGQNTGELFF
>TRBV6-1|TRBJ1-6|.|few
TGTGCCAGCAGTGACAGGGTTCTTTATTCACCCCTCCACTTT
CASSDRVLYSPLHF
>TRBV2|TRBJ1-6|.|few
TGTGCCAGCAGTGAAGCAGCCGGGGAGAATTCACCCCTCCACTTT
CASSEAAGENSPLHF
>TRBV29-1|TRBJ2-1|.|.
TGCAGCGTTGAAGATCCCCAGCGTTCTACGAATGAGCAGTTCTTC
CSVEDPQRSTNEQFF
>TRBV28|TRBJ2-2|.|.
TGTGCCAGCCACTCGACTCCGGTTGCAGGGGAGCTGTTTTTT
CASHSTPVAGELFF
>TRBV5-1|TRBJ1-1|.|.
TGCGCCAGCAGTCGGGAGGATCTAGGGACTGAAGCTTTCTTT
CASSREDLGTEAFF
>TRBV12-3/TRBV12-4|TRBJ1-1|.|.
TGTGCCAGCAGTGGTTACGCGAACACTGAAGCTTTCTTT
CASSGYANTEAFF
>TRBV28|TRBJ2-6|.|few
TGTGCCAGCAGTTTATACCCGGGTCTACTCTCTGGGGCCAACGTCCTGACTTTC
CASSLYPGLLSGANVLTF
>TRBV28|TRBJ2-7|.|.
TGTGCCAGCAGTGCTTCGGGGGTAGTTTCCTACGAGCAGTACTTC
CASSASGVVSYEQYF
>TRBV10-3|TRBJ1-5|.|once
TGTGCCATCAGTGATTGGGGTAGGGAAGATCAGCCCCAGCATTTT
CAISDWGREDQPQHF
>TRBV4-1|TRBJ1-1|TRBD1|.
TGCGCCAGCAGCCACCCACAGGGGCGGAGCACTGAAGCTTTCTTT
CASSHPQGRSTEAFF
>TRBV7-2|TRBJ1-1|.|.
TGTGCCAGCAGCTTAGACAGCTGGGAAGCTTTCTTT
CASSLDSWEAFF
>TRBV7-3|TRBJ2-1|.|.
TGTGCCAGCAGCTTAAGTCCGGGGGCGAATGAGCAGTTCTTC
CASSLSPGANEQFF
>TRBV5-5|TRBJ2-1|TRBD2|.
TGTGCCAGCAGCTTACCGACTAGCGGGAGTGGGGAGCAGTTCTTC
CASSLPTSGSGEQFF
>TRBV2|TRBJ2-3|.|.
TGTGCCAGCAGTGACTGGGTGGGAGATACGCAGTATTTT
CASSDWVGDTQYF
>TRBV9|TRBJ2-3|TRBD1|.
TGTGCCAGCAGCGTAGCTCTGGGACAGGGGACGGATACGCAGTATTTT
CASSVALGQGTDTQYF
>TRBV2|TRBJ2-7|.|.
TGTGCCAGCACGCCCGGGACGGCGGGGGAGCAGTACTTC
CASTPGTAGEQYF
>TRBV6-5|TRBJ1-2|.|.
TGTGCCAGCAGTTACTACGCAGGGAACTATGGCTACACCTTC
CASSYYAGNYGYTF
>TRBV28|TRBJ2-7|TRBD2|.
TGTGCCAGCAGTCCCCCCGGGACTAGCTACTACGAGCAGTACTTC
CASSPPGTSYYEQYF
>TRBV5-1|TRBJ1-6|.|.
TGCGCCAGCAGTTTTGGGACATCGGATTCACCCCTCCACTTT
CASSFGTSDSPLHF
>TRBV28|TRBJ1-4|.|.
TGTGCCACCTCCCGAGGGAATAATGAAAAACTGTTTTTT
CATSRGNNEKLFF